This record looks at one T cell receptor (beta chain) sequence and its context. Its antigen specificity is not known. One base away there is no much larger clone; base qualities are not given. The time point label here, explained by the study, means: baseline before first vaccination. Vaccinee samples were obtained from the UK trials COV001 and COV002, which included a single-blind randomized controlled phase 2/3 trial of AZD1222 (ChAdOx1 nCoV-19) in healthy adults. For TCRbeta chain sequencing, PBMC samples were collected from trial participants at day 0 and at day 28 after the second dose. Measured from the cysteine to the phenylalanine, the CDR3 is 19 residues long. Just the 57-base CDR3 DNA is kept, in frame starting at base 1. The V end loses 4 bases and the J end loses 4 bases, and a stretch of 23 bases separates them. CDR1 and CDR2, looked up from the germline V gene (reference sequence), are SEHNR and FQNEAQ.

This sample stems from a study of T cell responses to AZD1222 COVID-19 vaccine (dated by TCRdb to about 2021). In the study overall: AZD1222 recipients given second doses at about 4 weeks or at about 12 weeks were pooled, since spike-specific TCR depth and breadth were not found to differ between the two schedules. A total of 233 trial participants underwent TCR sequencing, of whom 200 to 220 received two doses of AZD1222 and about 25 received two doses of the MenACWY control vaccine. Trial participants were enrolled into age subgroups of 18-55, 56-69 and 70-plus years, which contained approximately 150, 28 and 58 TCR-sequenced participants, respectively.

Points the paper makes about the study in general: The vaccine-associated CD4 TCRs covered the entire spike protein, and the dominant responses fell in regions 160-218 and 743-854. Participants were mostly white British and included more females than males, and it was suggested by the authors that clonal diversity may have been underestimated. Because no day 14 peak-response samples were available, repertoires were characterized only after the peak T cell response. Reportedly, almost half of the unique spike-specific TCRs recognized epitopes lying outside the regions that are mutated in the B.1.351 and B.1.1.7 variants. In the small 56-69-year group, the increase in depth fell short of significance, most likely because of low power. Only five to seven AZD1222 recipients were SARS-CoV-2 seropositive at baseline, limiting conclusions about previously exposed vaccinees. After two AZD1222 doses, both the breadth and the depth of spike-specific TCRs were significantly higher than at day 0 and than in MenACWY recipients.

The CDR3 regions of human TCRbeta chains were subjected to immunosequencing. The paper's processing steps were these. TCRs in the repertoires were matched against a reference library of SARS-CoV-2-specific TCRs that had been generated with the MIRA antigen-specificity platform. Breadth was defined as the fraction of unique TCRs that were SARS-CoV-2-associated. Depth was defined as the fraction of total T cells that were SARS-CoV-2-associated. Using the MIRA data, each spike-specific TCR was assigned both to the spike region to which the TCR was reactive and to a CD4 or CD8 class. Log10-transformed breadth and depth values were compared by one-way ANOVA with Sidak's multiple comparisons tests. The table was pulled from immuneACCESS by TCRdb, which kept in-frame rearrangements only. Such tables lose some clones; where checked, under half of the loss comes from unresolved V genes, and the rest has no known cause. The V and J calls and clone size were taken over from that table, and D and trimming were inferred from the DNA. The sample table lists 150,000 to 200,000 clones, 94% of them with a count of one. Clones ranked in the top ten supply approximately 0.69% of the sample.

The TCR comes from an adult in good health. The V and J genes are TRBV7-9 and TRBJ2-6; the D gene cannot be named for sure. The sample was peripheral blood, taken on day 0 of AZD1222 vaccination. The nucleotide sequence reads as follows: TGTGCCAGCAGCTCCTACCGCCGGTCTGTCCTCTGGGGGGCCAACGTCCTGACTTTC. Translated, it reads CASSSYRRSVLWGANVLTF.